A selection of T cell receptor beta chains follows, all from one sample in a study of blood T cells in healthy people across ages. TCRdb reprocessed the 5' RACE reads with MiXCR, giving one entry per CDR3 protein. The sample contains fewer than 2 million distinct CDR3 sequences, about two fifths of which appear only once. The sequenced sample was blood. The receptors originated from a human donor in good health. The CDR3 runs from the conserved cysteine through the conserved F or W. D genes are given only for firm matches.

d_call j_call v_call cdr3_aa
. TRBJ1-2 TRBV7-8 CASSPGWVYGYTF
. TRBJ1-2 TRBV12-3/TRBV12-4 CASSYAGADYGYTF
. TRBJ2-5 TRBV4-1 CASSQQSWQETQYF
. TRBJ2-7 TRBV24-1 CATRVGSSYEQYF
. TRBJ2-3 TRBV20-1 CSASDATGSSTDTQYF
TRBD2 TRBJ2-1 TRBV28 CASSLRGGFYEQFF
. TRBJ1-2 TRBV6-1 CASSEEGRPTTSRGYTF
TRBD1 . TRBV7-9 CASSLSYAASTGLREQYF
. TRBJ2-7 TRBV29-1 CSVEVGRRQYF
. TRBJ2-3 TRBV7-2 CASSLWGQLTSTDTQYF
TRBD1 TRBJ2-3 TRBV4-2 CASSQDPDRGNTQYF
. TRBJ2-3 TRBV18 CASSPEGGDTQYF
. TRBJ1-1 TRBV6-2/TRBV6-3 CASSPRGRWGTEAFF
. TRBJ1-2 TRBV27 CASSLLAGVGYTF
TRBD2 . TRBV7-2 CASSLLAGVVNEQYF